This TCR beta chain was recorded in a study of T-cell memory formation after mild COVID-19. Turning to the study itself: The two donors had largely donor-specific TCR clusters. Study observations and caveats: Contracting clones from day 15 to 85 had balanced CD4/CD8; later expanders favoured CD4+.

From 5'RACE with constant-segment primers came TCR alpha and TCR beta cDNA libraries that carried sample barcodes and UMIs. TCRdb used MiXCR to reprocess the 5' RACE reads, holding one entry per CDR3 protein. This table has some 300,000 distinct CDR3 sequences, roughly 19% appearing once. Regarding this clonotype: Its antigen is currently unknown.

Trimming shortened V by 5 bases and J by 3 bases, and 14 bases separated the two germline ends. CDR1 is MNHEY, CDR2 SVGAGI, per germline. This CDR3 region has 14 residues. The sequencing input was PBMCs or a T cell subset sorted from them (not recorded which). The sequence derives from a man aged 18 to 29 who had mild COVID-19 (a few samples of this study predate the infection). Cell type and time point are not known. The chain combines TRBV6-5 with TRBJ2-7, with D possibly called TRBD1 or TRBD2 (6 bases each). The DNA of the CDR3 is TGTGCCAGCAGTGACGGGGGCCGTATCTACGAGCAGTACTTC. Translating it yields CASSDGGRIYEQYF.